This T cell receptor beta chain was identified in a study of shared clonotypes between healthy human individuals. As for the study in general: Serving as donors were a couple of women and a few men, whose ages spanned 18 to 49.

Study-wide points: The study drew on few donors, limiting represented genetic and exposure-history diversity.

TCRdb's table, derived via immunoSEQ multiplex PCR, lists solely in-frame clones and lacks some. Seen here are nearly 750,000 clones, just under 75% observed once, and the top ten hold roughly 1.8%. The CDR3 is 12 residues long. Between the trimmed V and J ends, which lost 7 bases and 0 bases, there was a span of 4 bases. Germline assignment: CDR1 LNHDA and CDR2 SQIVND (reference sequence). A note on this clone: The antigen remains undetermined. Other DNA sequences in the same sample also yield this CDR3.

Sequencing input: memory CD4+ T cells sorted from blood. Subset in this sample: CD45RA-negative fraction. This TCR came from a woman aged 30 to 39 in good health. V is TRBV19 and J is TRBJ1-5; D is unresolved. CDR3 protein: CASTDSNQPQHF. The CDR3 region has the DNA TGTGCCAGTACCGATAGCAATCAGCCCCAGCATTTT.